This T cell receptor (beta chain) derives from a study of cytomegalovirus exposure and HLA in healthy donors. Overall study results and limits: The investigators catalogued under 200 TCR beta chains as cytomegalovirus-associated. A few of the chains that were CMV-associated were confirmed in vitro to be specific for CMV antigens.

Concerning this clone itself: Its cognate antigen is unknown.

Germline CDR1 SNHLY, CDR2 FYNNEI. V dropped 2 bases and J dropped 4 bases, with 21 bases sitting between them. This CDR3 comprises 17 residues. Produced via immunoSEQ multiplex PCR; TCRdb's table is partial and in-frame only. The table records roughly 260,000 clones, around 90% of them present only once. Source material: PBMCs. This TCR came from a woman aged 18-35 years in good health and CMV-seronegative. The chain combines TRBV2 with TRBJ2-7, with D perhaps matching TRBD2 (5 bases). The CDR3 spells CASSESELRLAGYEQYF. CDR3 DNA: TGTGCCAGCAGTGAATCGGAACTCCGGCTAGCTGGGTACGAGCAGTACTTC.